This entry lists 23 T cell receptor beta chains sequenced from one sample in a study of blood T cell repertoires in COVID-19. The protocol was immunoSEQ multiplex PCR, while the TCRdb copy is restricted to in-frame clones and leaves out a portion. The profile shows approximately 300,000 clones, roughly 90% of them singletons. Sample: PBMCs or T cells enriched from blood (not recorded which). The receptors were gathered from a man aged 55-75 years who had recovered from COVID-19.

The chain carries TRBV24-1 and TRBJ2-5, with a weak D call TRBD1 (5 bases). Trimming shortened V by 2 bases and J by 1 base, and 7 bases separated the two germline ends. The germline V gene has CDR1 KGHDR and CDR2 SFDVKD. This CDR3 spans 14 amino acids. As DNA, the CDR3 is TGTGCCACCAGTGATTGGGGCAGCCAAGAGACCCAGTACTTC. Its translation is CATSDWGSQETQYF.

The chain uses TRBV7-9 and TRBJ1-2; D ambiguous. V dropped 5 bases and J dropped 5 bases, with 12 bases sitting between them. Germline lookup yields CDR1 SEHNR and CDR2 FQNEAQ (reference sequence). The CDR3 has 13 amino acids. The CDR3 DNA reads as TGTGCCAGCAGCCTCACCCCCGCGTATGGCTACACCTTC. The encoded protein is CASSLTPAYGYTF.

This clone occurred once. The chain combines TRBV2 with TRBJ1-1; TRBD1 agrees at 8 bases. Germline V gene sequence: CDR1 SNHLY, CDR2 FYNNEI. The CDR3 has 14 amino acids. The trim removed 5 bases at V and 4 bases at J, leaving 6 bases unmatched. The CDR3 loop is CASSNDRGGTEAFF. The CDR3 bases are TGTGCCAGCAGTAATGACAGGGGAGGCACTGAAGCTTTCTTT.

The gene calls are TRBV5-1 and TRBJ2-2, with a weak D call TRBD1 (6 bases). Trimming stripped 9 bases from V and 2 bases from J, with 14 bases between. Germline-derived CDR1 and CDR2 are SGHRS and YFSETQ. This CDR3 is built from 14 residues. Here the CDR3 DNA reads TGCGCCACTTCGGACAGAACAAACACCGGGGAGCTGTTTTTT. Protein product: CATSDRTNTGELFF.

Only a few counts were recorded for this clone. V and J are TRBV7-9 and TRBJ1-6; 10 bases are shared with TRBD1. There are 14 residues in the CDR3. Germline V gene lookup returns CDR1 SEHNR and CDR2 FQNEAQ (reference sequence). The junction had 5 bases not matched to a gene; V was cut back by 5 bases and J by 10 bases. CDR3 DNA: TGTGCCAGCAGCACAGGACAGGGGGTATCACCCCTCCACTTT. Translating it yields CASSTGQGVSPLHF.

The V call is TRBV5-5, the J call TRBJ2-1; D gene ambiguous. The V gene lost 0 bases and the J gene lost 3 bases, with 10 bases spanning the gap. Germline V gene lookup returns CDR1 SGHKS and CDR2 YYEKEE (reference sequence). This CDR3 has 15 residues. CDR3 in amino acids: CASSLVALDYNEQFF. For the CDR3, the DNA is TGTGCCAGCAGCTTGGTGGCGCTAGACTACAATGAGCAGTTCTTC.

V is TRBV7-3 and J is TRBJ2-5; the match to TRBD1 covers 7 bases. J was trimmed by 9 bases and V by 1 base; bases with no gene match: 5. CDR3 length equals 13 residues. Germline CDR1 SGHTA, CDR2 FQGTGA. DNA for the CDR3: TGTGCCAGCAGCTTAATGACAGGGATGGCCCAGTACTTC. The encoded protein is CASSLMTGMAQYF.

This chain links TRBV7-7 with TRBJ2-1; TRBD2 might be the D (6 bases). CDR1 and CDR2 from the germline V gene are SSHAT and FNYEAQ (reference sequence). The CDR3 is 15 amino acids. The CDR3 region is CASSPGLTLWDEQFF. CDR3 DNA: TGTGCTAGCTCACCGGGACTGACTCTATGGGATGAGCAGTTCTTC. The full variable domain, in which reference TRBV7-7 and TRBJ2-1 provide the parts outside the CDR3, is GAGVSQSPRYKVTKRGQDVTLRCDPISSHATLYWYQQALGQGPEFLTYFNYEAQPDKSGLPSDRFSAERPEGSISTLTIQRTEQRDSAMYRCASSPGLTLWDEQFFGPGTRLTVL.

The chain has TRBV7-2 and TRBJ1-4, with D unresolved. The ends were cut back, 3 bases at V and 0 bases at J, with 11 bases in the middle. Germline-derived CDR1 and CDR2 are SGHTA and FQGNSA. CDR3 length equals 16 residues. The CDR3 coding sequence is TGTGCCAGCAGCTTTAAAAGGAGGGCAACTAATGAAAAACTGTTTTTT. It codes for CASSFKRRATNEKLFF.

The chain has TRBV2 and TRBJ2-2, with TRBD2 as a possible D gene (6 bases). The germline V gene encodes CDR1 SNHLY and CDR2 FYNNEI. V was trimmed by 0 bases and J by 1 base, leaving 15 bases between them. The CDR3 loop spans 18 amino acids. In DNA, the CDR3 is TGTGCCAGCAGTGAAGCGGGGGTGAATAGCGGGAACACCGGGGAGCTGTTTTTT. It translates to CASSEAGVNSGNTGELFF.

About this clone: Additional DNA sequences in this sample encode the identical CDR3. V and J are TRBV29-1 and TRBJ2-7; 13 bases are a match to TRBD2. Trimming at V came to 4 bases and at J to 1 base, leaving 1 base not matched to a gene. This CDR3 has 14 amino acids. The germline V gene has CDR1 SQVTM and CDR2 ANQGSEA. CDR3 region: CSVGLAGGSYEQYF. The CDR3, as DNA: TGCAGCGTTGGACTAGCGGGAGGTTCCTACGAGCAGTACTTC.

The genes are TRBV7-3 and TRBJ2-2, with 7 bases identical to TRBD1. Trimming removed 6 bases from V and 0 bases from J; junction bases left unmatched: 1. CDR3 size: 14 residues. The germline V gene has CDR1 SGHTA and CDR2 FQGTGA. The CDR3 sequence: CASSTGANTGELFF. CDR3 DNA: TGTGCCAGCAGTACAGGGGCGAACACCGGGGAGCTGTTTTTT. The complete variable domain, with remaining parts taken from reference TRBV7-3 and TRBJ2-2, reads GAGVSQTPSNKVTEKGKYVELRCDPISGHTALYWYRQSLGQGPEFLIYFQGTGAADDSGLPNDRFFAVRPEGSVSTLKIQRTERGDSAVYLCASSTGANTGELFFGEGSRLTVL.

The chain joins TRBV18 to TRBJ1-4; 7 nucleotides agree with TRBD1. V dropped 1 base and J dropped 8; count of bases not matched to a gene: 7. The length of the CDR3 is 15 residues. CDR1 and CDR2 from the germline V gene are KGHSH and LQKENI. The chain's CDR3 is CASSPRTGLEEKLFF. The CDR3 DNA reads TGTGCCAGCTCACCACGGACAGGATTAGAAGAAAAACTGTTTTTT.

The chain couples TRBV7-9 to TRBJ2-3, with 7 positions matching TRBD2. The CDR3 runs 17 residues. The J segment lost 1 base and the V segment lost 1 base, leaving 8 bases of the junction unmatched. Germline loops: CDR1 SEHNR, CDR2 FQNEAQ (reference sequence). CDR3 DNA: TGTGCCAGCAGCTTAGGTGGGGCTAGCGGAGGCACAGATACGCAGTATTTT. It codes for CASSLGGASGGTDTQYF.

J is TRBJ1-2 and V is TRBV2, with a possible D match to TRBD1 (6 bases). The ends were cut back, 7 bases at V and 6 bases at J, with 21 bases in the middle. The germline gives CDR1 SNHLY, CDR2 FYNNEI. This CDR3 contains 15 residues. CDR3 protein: CASTPRPGAENGYTF. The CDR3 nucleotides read TGTGCCAGCACCCCCCGGCCAGGGGCCGAGAATGGCTACACCTTC.

CDR3 residues: CASSALSGTRVQDTQYF. The CDR3 bases are TGTGCCAGCAGCGCCCTGTCCGGGACTAGGGTCCAAGATACGCAGTATTTT. The chain has TRBV9 and TRBJ2-3; 8 nucleotides line up with TRBD2. J lost 5 bases, V lost 3 bases, and 14 bases had no gene match. CDR1 is SGDLS and CDR2 is YYNGEE in the germline V gene. This CDR3 has 17 residues.

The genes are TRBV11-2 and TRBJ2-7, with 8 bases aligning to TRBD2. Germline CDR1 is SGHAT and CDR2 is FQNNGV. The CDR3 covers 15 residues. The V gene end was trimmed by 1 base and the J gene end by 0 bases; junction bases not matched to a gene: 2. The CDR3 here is CASSLVGTSSYEQYF. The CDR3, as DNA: TGTGCCAGCAGCTTAGTAGGGACTAGCTCCTACGAGCAGTACTTC.

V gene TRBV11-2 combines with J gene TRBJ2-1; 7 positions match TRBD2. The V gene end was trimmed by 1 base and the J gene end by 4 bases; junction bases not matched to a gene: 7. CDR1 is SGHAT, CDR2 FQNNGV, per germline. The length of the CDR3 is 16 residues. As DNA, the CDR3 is TGTGCCAGCAGCTTAGCCGGCCTAGCGGTATACAATGAGCAGTTCTTC. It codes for CASSLAGLAVYNEQFF.

The CDR3: CASSPGTSGSVEQFF. Here the CDR3 DNA reads TGCGCCAGCAGCCCAGGGACTAGCGGGAGTGTAGAGCAGTTCTTC. This rearrangement joins TRBV5-1 to TRBJ2-1; TRBD2 agrees at 14 bases. V lost 4 bases and J lost 10; bases outside the gene matches: 7. This CDR3 is built from 15 residues. Germline loops: CDR1 SGHRS, CDR2 YFSETQ.

CDR3 region: CASSLSVPVLAGVKTQYF. The CDR3 DNA reads TGTGCCAGCAGTTTGTCCGTCCCCGTACTAGCGGGAGTAAAGACCCAGTACTTC. This chain connects TRBV27 to TRBJ2-5; 11 positions match TRBD2. The CDR3 consists of 18 residues. J gave up 6 bases and V 3 bases, and 15 bases lay outside the gene matches. Germline V gene sequence: CDR1 MNHEY, CDR2 SMNVEV (reference sequence).

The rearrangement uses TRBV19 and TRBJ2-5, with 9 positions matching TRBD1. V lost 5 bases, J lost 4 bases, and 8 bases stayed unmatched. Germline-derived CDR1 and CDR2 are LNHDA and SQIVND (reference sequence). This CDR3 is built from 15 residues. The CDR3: CASSPLQGARETQYF. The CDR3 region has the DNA TGTGCCAGTAGTCCGTTACAGGGGGCGCGAGAGACCCAGTACTTC.

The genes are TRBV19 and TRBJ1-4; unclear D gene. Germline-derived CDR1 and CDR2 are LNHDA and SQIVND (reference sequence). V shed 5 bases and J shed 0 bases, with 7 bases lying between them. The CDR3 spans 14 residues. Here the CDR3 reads CASSSRATNEKLFF. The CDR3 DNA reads TGTGCCAGTAGTTCGCGTGCAACTAATGAAAAACTGTTTTTT.

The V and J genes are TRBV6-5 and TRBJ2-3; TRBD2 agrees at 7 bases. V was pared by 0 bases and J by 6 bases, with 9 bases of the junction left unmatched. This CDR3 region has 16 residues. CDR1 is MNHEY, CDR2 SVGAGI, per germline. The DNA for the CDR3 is TGTGCCAGCAGTTACTCGAGGGCGGGAGCTTCCGATACGCAGTATTTT. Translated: CASSYSRAGASDTQYF.